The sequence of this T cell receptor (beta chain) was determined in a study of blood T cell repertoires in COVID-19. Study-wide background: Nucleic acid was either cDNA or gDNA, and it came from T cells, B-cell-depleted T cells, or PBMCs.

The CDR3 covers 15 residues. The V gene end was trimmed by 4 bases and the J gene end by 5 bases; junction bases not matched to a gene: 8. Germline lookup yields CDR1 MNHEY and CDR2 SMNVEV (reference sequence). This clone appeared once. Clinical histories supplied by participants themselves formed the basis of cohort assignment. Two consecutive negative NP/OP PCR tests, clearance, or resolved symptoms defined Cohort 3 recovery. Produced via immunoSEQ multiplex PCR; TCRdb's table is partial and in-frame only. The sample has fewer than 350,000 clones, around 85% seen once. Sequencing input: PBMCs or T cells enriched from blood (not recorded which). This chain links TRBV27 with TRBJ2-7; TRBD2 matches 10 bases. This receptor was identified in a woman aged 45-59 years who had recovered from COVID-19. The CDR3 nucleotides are TGTGCCAGCAGTTACTCTAGCGGGAGTTATCACGAGCAGTACTTC. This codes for CASSYSSGSYHEQYF.